Following are 29 T cell receptor beta chains from one sample sequenced in a study of T cell repertoires in cytomegalovirus infection (dated by TCRdb to between 2018 and 2021). The sequencing machine was an Illumina HiSeq 1500. TCRdb itself trimmed the public reads at Q25 with fastp, ran MiXCR and retained productive beta chains. Every distinct CDR3 protein forms one entry, paired with its most common genes and DNA. This sample has roughly 310,000 distinct CDR3 sequences in its table, and about 27% of those were observed once. The top ten constitute 15% to 25% of the sample. The antigens these receptors bind are not known. The treatment or condition label on this specimen signifies: in vitro stimulation with specific CMV peptide epitopes to enrich CMV-specific T cells. The sequencing here drew on cultured PBMCs, taken from culture after CMV antigen stimulation. The receptors were sampled from a human donor in good health (CMV status not recorded). Some clones in this sample may be carry-over from other donors' samples.

This clonotype was recorded at least ten times. V gene TRBV7-2 combines with J gene TRBJ2-1; the D is unclear. The V and J ends lost 0 bases and 2 bases respectively, with 8 bases between them. CDR3 length: 15 amino acids. CDR1 is SGHTA and CDR2 is FQGNSA in the germline V gene. CDR3 nucleotide sequence: TGTGCCAGCAGCTTAGCGAACGGACCCTACAATGAGCAGTTCTTC. Amino acid sequence: CASSLANGPYNEQFF.

The J gene is TRBJ1-5, the V gene TRBV6-6; D gene uncertain. V lost 4 bases and J lost 7, with 17 bases in between. Per the germline V gene, CDR1 is MNHNY and CDR2 is SVGAGI (reference sequence). CDR3 size: 15 residues. CDR3 sequence (DNA): TGTGCCAGCAGTTCCCTAAGTGTTATGGGACAGCCCCAGCATTTT. This translates into CASSSLSVMGQPQHF.

This clonotype has at least ten counts. The V call is TRBV7-4, the J call TRBJ1-1; the D is unclear. Germline CDR1 SGHVT, CDR2 SQSDAQ. The CDR3 extends over 14 amino acids. With 1 base removed from V and 1 base from J, the gap between germline ends came to 7 bases. The chain's CDR3 is CASSLGQPNTEAFF. For the CDR3, the DNA is TGTGCCAGCAGCTTAGGGCAGCCGAACACTGAAGCTTTCTTT.

The V gene is TRBV6-6, the J gene TRBJ2-6; TRBD1 agrees at 8 bases. With V trimmed by 2 bases and J by 2 bases, 5 bases remained unmatched. Germline CDR1 MNHNY, CDR2 SVGAGI (reference sequence). This CDR3 region has 17 residues. This CDR3 reads CASSYGAGGTGANVLTF. The CDR3 bases are TGTGCCAGCAGTTACGGGGCAGGGGGCACTGGGGCCAACGTCCTGACTTTC.

This clonotype was counted ten times or more. The V gene is TRBV12-3 or TRBV12-4, the J gene TRBJ2-7, with D perhaps matching TRBD1 or TRBD2 (5 bases each). CDR3 size: 12 residues. V gave up 3 bases and J gave up 3 bases, with 6 bases separating them. The CDR3 loop reads CASSFGGYEQYF. The CDR3 DNA follows: TGTGCCAGCAGTTTTGGGGGCTACGAGCAGTACTTC.

DNA of the CDR3: TGTGCCAGCATACCCTCCGGGACAGCGTCCTACGAGCAGTACTTC. Translation: CASIPSGTASYEQYF. This chain uses TRBV28 with TRBJ2-7; 7 bases align to TRBD1. The V gene end was trimmed by 7 bases and the J gene end by 1 base; junction bases not matched to a gene: 10. CDR1 is MDHEN and CDR2 is SYDVKM in the germline V gene. This CDR3 is built from 15 residues. The entire variable domain, with the rest obtained from reference TRBV28 and TRBJ2-7, is as follows: DVKVTQSSRYLVKRTGEKVFLECVQDMDHENMFWYRQDPGLGLRLIYFSYDVKMKEKGDIPEGYSVSREKKERFSLILESASTNQTSMYLCASIPSGTASYEQYFGPGTRLTVT.

This clonotype appeared a few times. This chain links TRBV7-9 with TRBJ2-5; D remains unclear. The CDR3 contains 15 residues. The V gene lost 5 bases and the J gene lost 1 base, with 14 bases spanning the gap. CDR1 is SEHNR, CDR2 FQNEAQ, per germline (reference sequence). The CDR3, as DNA: TGTGCCAGCAGCGACCGGCTTGGGGTCCAAGAGACCCAGTACTTC. This gives the protein CASSDRLGVQETQYF. Combining the CDR3 with reference TRBV7-9 and TRBJ2-5 gives the whole variable domain DTGVSQNPRHKITKRGQNVTFRCDPISEHNRLYWYRQTLGQGPEFLTYFQNEAQLEKSRLLSDRFSAERPKGSFSTLEIQRTEQGDSAMYLCASSDRLGVQETQYFGPGTRLLVL.

V is TRBV12-3 or TRBV12-4 and J is TRBJ1-3, with unresolved D. The CDR3 consists of 15 residues. V lost 6 bases to trimming and J lost 0 bases, with 12 bases between them. CDR3 DNA sequence: TGTGCCAGCAGCAGAGGACCGATCTCTGGAAACACCATATATTTT. As protein: CASSRGPISGNTIYF.

This clonotype showed up many times. The V call is TRBV7-2, the J call TRBJ1-5; tentatively, D is TRBD1 (5 bases). V shed 5 bases and J shed 1 base, with 12 bases lying between them. Germline V gives CDR1 SGHTA, CDR2 FQGNSA. The CDR3 is 15 amino acids. As DNA, the CDR3 is TGTGCCAGCAGCCCCAGGGTGAGGAGCAATCAGCCCCAGCATTTT. The encoded protein is CASSPRVRSNQPQHF.

This clonotype was detected a few times. The chain recombines TRBV6-9 with TRBJ1-4; D might be TRBD1 (5 bases). The V end lost 1 base, the J end lost 5 bases, and 11 bases lay between the germline ends. Germline V lookup: CDR1 MNHGY, CDR2 SVAAGI. The CDR3 spans 15 residues. The DNA for the CDR3 is TGTGCCAGCAGTTATTTAAGGGGATCGAATGAAAAACTGTTTTTT. It yields the protein CASSYLRGSNEKLFF.

The gene calls are TRBV7-8 and TRBJ2-7, with 8 bases identical to TRBD1. There are 15 residues in the CDR3. Germline CDR1 reads SGHVS; CDR2 reads FQNEAQ. V lost 1 base to trimming and J lost 0 bases; unmatched junction nucleotides: 2. CDR3 bases: TGTGCCAGCAGCTTAGGGGACAGGAGCTCCTACGAGCAGTACTTC. Amino acid sequence: CASSLGDRSSYEQYF.

The sample holds a few counts of this clonotype. The chain couples TRBV2 to TRBJ2-7; D gene ambiguous. Germline loops: CDR1 SNHLY, CDR2 FYNNEI. The length of the CDR3 is 12 residues. The V and J ends lost 2 bases and 1 base respectively, with 3 bases between them. The CDR3, as DNA: TGTGCCAGCAGTGAACCTTCCTACGAGCAGTACTTC. Translated: CASSEPSYEQYF. Full variable domain (remainder filled in from reference TRBV2 and TRBJ2-7): EPEVTQTPSHQVTQMGQEVILRCVPISNHLYFYWYRQILGQKVEFLVSFYNNEISEKSEIFDDQFSVERPDGSNFTLKIRSTKLEDSAMYFCASSEPSYEQYFGPGTRLTVT.

The genes are TRBV7-8 and TRBJ1-5; perhaps TRBD1 as D (6 bases). CDR3 length: 16 residues. The ends were cut back, 0 bases at V and 6 bases at J, with 15 bases in the middle. The germline CDR1 and CDR2 sequences are SGHVS and FQNEAQ. The CDR3 DNA follows: TGTGCCAGCAGCTTAGCCCTCGCGGCAGGGGTTCAGCCCCAGCATTTT. This translates into CASSLALAAGVQPQHF.

The chain joins TRBV10-3 to TRBJ2-1, with 14 bases fitting TRBD2. The CDR3 spans 17 residues. V trimming: 6 bases; J trimming: 1 base; junction bases outside the gene matches: 5. Germline V gene sequence: CDR1 ENHRY, CDR2 SYGVKD. DNA for the CDR3: TGTGCCATCAGGACTAGCGGGAGGGCCGGATCCTACAATGAGCAGTTCTTC. Encoded protein: CAIRTSGRAGSYNEQFF.

This clonotype was detected only a few times. The chain has TRBV7-3 and TRBJ1-6; TRBD1 matches 7 bases. From germline, CDR1 is SGHTA and CDR2 FQGTGA. The CDR3 contains 14 residues. V shed 5 bases, J shed 5 bases, and the junction held 3 bases outside the gene matches. CDR3 sequence reads: CASSPGQNNSPLHF. CDR3 nucleotides: TGTGCCAGCAGCCCGGGACAGAATAATTCACCCCTCCACTTT.

The rearrangement joins TRBV6-5 to TRBJ2-2; no reliable D call. V lost 7 bases to trimming and J lost 2 bases, with 8 bases between them. Germline V CDR1 and CDR2: MNHEY, SVGAGI. The CDR3 extends over 13 amino acids. The DNA of the CDR3 is TGTGCCAGCACCCCGGTCAACACCGGGGAGCTGTTTTTT. It codes for CASTPVNTGELFF.

This rearrangement joins TRBV7-8 to TRBJ2-5; TRBD1 is a possible D gene (6 bases). There are 15 residues in the CDR3. Germline V gene sequence: CDR1 SGHVS, CDR2 FQNEAQ. Trimming shortened V by 7 bases and J by 0 bases, and 15 bases separated the two germline ends. The CDR3 region has the DNA TGTGCCAGCACTCTGGGGGCGCGGTACCAAGAGACCCAGTACTTC. Translating gives CASTLGARYQETQYF.

J is TRBJ2-7 and V is TRBV20-1, with a weak D call TRBD2 (5 bases). Trimming stripped 2 bases from V and 3 bases from J, with 11 bases between. The CDR3 loop spans 13 amino acids. CDR1 DFQATT and CDR2 SNEGSKA come from the germline V gene (reference sequence). The CDR3 DNA reads TGCAGTGCTAGACCCCTAGCAAACTACGAGCAGTACTTC. Residues: CSARPLANYEQYF.

This clonotype was seen a few times. The chain combines TRBV7-8 with TRBJ2-1; 8 bases match TRBD2. Germline CDR1 and CDR2: SGHVS and FQNEAQ. The ends lost 1 base at V and 7 bases at J; junction bases unmatched: 6. The CDR3 sequence is 15 residues long. CDR3 protein: CASSLGPGGGNEQFF. CDR3 nucleotide sequence: TGTGCCAGCAGCTTAGGGCCGGGAGGGGGAAATGAGCAGTTCTTC.

V usage is TRBV10-3 and J usage is TRBJ2-7; 12 bases are a match to TRBD2. This CDR3 contains 17 residues. Germline CDR1 and CDR2: ENHRY and SYGVKD. Trimming cost V 6 bases and J 2 bases; bases outside gene matches: 11. The CDR3 loop reads CAISTGTSGYLTYEQYF. CDR3 sequence (DNA): TGTGCCATCAGCACCGGGACTAGCGGGTATCTCACCTACGAGCAGTACTTC.

This chain uses TRBV6-1 with TRBJ2-7, with D unresolved. The V end was cut by 7 bases, the J end by 2 bases, with 15 bases between. The CDR3 sequence is 14 residues long. CDR1 and CDR2 (germline): MNHNS, SASEGT. The CDR3 DNA follows: TGTGCCAGCATCCGCTCGACGTTAACCTACGAGCAGTACTTC. This sequence encodes CASIRSTLTYEQYF.

In its sample, this clonotype was seen many times. One end of the junction is discordant with germline, which a read error may explain. V and J are TRBV7-8 and TRBJ1-6; D is uncertain. The CDR3 runs to 14 residues. CDR1 and CDR2 from the germline V gene are SGHVS and FQNEAQ. CDR3 protein: CASCLSSYNSPLHF. CDR3 bases: TGTGCCAGCTGCTTGAGCTCCTATAATTCACCCCTCCACTTT.

This clonotype has just a few counts. V and J are TRBV28 and TRBJ1-5; D is undetermined. Germline V lookup: CDR1 MDHEN, CDR2 SYDVKM. The ends were cut back, 3 bases at V and 3 bases at J, with 12 bases in the middle. The CDR3 consists of 15 residues. The CDR3 here is CASSFYGTYNQPQHF. As DNA, the CDR3 is TGTGCCAGCAGTTTTTACGGAACGTACAATCAGCCCCAGCATTTT.

The CDR3 protein is CASSVGVGGTDTQYF. The CDR3 DNA reads as TGTGCCAGCAGCGTGGGAGTTGGAGGCACAGATACGCAGTATTTT. This sequence joins TRBV9 and TRBJ2-3, with D tentatively TRBD2 (5 bases). V lost 2 bases, J lost 1 base, and 11 bases lay in between. The length of the CDR3 is 15 residues. Looked up from germline, CDR1 is SGDLS and CDR2 is YYNGEE.

This clonotype was detected only a few times. CDR3 protein: CSAVGGLDQPQHF. CDR3 nucleotides: TGCAGCGCCGTCGGGGGGCTCGATCAGCCCCAGCATTTT. The rearrangement links TRBV29-1 to TRBJ1-5, with D perhaps matching TRBD1 (6 bases). Per the germline V gene, CDR1 is SQVTM and CDR2 is ANQGSEA. This CDR3 contains 13 residues. The ends were cut back, 7 bases at V and 5 bases at J, with 15 bases in the middle.

This clonotype has just a few counts. This chain links TRBV4-1 with TRBJ2-5, with D unclear. The V gene's germline CDR1 is MGHRA and CDR2 YSYEKL. This CDR3 spans 17 amino acids. Deletions cut 4 bases from V and 2 bases from J, with 20 bases between. Here the CDR3 reads CASSPRTETKRQETQYF. CDR3 nucleotide sequence: TGCGCCAGCAGCCCTAGGACGGAGACGAAGAGGCAAGAGACCCAGTACTTC.

CDR3 residues: CASSTDSRTEKLFF. In DNA, the CDR3 is TGTGCCAGCAGCACGGACAGTCGGACTGAAAAACTGTTTTTT. The chain employs TRBV11-2 and TRBJ1-4; D is perhaps TRBD1 (6 bases). The ends were cut back, 5 bases at V and 7 bases at J, with 14 bases in the middle. The CDR3 runs to 14 residues. The germline gives CDR1 SGHAT, CDR2 FQNNGV.

The J gene is TRBJ1-3, the V gene TRBV7-9; D remains ambiguous. CDR1 is SEHNR and CDR2 is FQNEAQ in the germline V gene (reference sequence). The V end was cut by 5 bases, the J end by 1 base, with 18 bases between. This CDR3 has 17 residues. The CDR3 sequence is CASSPHPGRPSGNTIYF. CDR3 in DNA: TGTGCCAGCAGCCCACACCCCGGACGCCCTTCTGGAAACACCATATATTTT.

The chain uses TRBV28 and TRBJ1-5, with TRBD1 matching 9 bases. J lost 8 bases, V lost 3 bases, and 5 bases had no gene match. The CDR3 runs to 14 residues. The germline V gene has CDR1 MDHEN and CDR2 SYDVKM. The CDR3, as DNA: TGTGCCAGCAGTTTTCGGACAGGGGCAAAGCCCCAGCATTTT. Translation: CASSFRTGAKPQHF.